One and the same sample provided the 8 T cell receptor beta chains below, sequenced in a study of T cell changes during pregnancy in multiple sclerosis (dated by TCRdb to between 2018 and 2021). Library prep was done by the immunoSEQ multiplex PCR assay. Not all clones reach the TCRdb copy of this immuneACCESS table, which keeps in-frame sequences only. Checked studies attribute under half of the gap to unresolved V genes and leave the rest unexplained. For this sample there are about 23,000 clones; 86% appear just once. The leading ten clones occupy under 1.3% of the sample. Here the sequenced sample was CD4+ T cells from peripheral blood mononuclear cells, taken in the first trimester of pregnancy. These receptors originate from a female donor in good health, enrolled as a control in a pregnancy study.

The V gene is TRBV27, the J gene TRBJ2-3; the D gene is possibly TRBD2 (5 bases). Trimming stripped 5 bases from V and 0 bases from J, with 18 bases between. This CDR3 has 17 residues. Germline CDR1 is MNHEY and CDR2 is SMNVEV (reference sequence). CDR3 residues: CASSPFPGSSSTDTQYF. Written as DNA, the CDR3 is TGTGCCAGCAGTCCATTCCCGGGGTCGTCTAGCACAGATACGCAGTATTTT.

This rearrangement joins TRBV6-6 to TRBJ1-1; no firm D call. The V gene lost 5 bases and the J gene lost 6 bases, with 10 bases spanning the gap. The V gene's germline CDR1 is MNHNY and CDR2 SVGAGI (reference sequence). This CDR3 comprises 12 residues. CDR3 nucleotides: TGTGCCAGCAGTCGGGAAGGGCCTGAAGCTTTCTTT. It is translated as CASSREGPEAFF.

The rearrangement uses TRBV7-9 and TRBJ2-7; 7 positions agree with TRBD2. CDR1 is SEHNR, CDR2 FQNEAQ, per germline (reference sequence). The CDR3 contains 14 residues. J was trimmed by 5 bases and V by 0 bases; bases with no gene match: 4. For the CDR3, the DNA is TGTGCCAGCAGCTTAGCAGGGAGGGTCGACGAGCAGTACTTC. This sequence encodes CASSLAGRVDEQYF.

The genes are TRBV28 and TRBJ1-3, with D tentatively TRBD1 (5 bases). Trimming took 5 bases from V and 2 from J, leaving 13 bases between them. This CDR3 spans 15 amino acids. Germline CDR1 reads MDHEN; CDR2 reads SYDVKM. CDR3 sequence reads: CASSPTGDPGNTIYF. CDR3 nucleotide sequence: TGTGCCAGCAGTCCCACAGGCGACCCTGGAAACACCATATATTTT.

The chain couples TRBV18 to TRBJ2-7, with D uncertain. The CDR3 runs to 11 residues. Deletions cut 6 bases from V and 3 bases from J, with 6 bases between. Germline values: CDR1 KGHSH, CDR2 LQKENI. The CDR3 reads CASSRDYEQYF. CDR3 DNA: TGTGCCAGCTCCCGAGACTACGAGCAGTACTTC.

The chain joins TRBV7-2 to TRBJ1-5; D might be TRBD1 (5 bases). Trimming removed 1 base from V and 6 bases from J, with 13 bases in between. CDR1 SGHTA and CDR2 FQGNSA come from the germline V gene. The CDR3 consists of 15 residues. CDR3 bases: TGTGCCAGCAGCTTAGGGATGGGGCTGGTTCAGCCCCAGCATTTT. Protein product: CASSLGMGLVQPQHF.

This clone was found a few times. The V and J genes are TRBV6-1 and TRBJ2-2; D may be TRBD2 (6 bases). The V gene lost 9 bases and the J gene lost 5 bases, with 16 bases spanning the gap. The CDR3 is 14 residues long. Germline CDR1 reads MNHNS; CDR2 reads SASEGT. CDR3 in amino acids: CASNGRGETGELFF. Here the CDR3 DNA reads TGTGCCAGTAACGGGCGGGGAGAAACCGGGGAGCTGTTTTTT.

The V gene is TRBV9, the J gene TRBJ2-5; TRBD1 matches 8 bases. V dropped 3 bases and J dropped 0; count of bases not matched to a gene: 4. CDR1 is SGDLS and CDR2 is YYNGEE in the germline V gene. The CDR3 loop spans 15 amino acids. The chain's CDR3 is CASSARTGHQETQYF. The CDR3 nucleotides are TGTGCCAGCAGCGCCAGGACAGGGCACCAAGAGACCCAGTACTTC.